This is a list of T cell receptor beta chains from one sample in a study of blood T cells in healthy people across ages. From the 5' RACE reads, TCRdb called clonotypes with MiXCR, one entry per CDR3 protein. The table lists 700,000 to 1,000,000 distinct CDR3 sequences, more than 40% of them singletons. The sequenced sample was blood. Receptors were obtained from a man in his sixties in good health. Each CDR3 is given with its conserved first and last residue. The D gene is left open where the match is weak. Rows give clone size only sometimes, using once, few, many, or a class for an expanded clone.

.	TRBV14	TRBJ2-1	.	12	CASSQLQGQQFF	TGTGCCAGCAGCCAACTACAGGGTCAGCAGTTCTTC
.	TRBV30	TRBJ2-1	.	12	CAWSGGLNEQFF	TGTGCCTGGAGCGGAGGGTTGAATGAGCAGTTCTTC
.	TRBV12-3/TRBV12-4	TRBJ1-1	.	12	CASSFDRGEAFF	TGTGCCAGCAGTTTTGACCGAGGTGAAGCTTTCTTT
.	TRBV7-2	TRBJ1-4	.	15	CASSPNRARNEKLFF	TGTGCCAGCAGCCCCAACAGGGCACGTAATGAAAAACTGTTTTTT
.	TRBV29-1	TRBJ1-2	few	14	CSVEDRSSFYGYTF	TGCAGCGTTGAGGACAGAAGCTCCTTCTATGGCTACACCTTC
TRBD1	TRBV5-6	TRBJ1-2	few	14	CASSFGQANYGYTF	TGTGCCAGCAGCTTTGGACAGGCGAACTATGGCTACACCTTC
.	TRBV12-3/TRBV12-4	TRBJ1-5	few	14	CASSLGGYNQPQHF	TGTGCCAGCAGTTTAGGAGGGTACAATCAGCCCCAGCATTTT
TRBD1	TRBV29-1	TRBJ2-3	few	14	CSVHPYRGPDTQYF	TGCAGCGTCCACCCCTACAGGGGCCCAGATACGCAGTATTTT
.	TRBV7-2	TRBJ2-1	.	15	CASSLARNRAYEQFF	TGTGCCAGCAGCTTAGCGAGGAACAGGGCATATGAGCAGTTCTTC
TRBD1	TRBV20-1	TRBJ1-5	few	13	CSASTGVNQPQHF	TGCAGTGCTTCGACAGGGGTCAATCAGCCCCAGCATTTT
.	TRBV12-3/TRBV12-4	TRBJ1-1	.	13	CASSLRQPTEAFF	TGTGCCAGCAGCCTCCGTCAACCCACTGAAGCTTTCTTT
.	TRBV7-2	TRBJ2-7	.	13	CASSFTRTYEQYF	TGTGCCAGCAGCTTCACGCGGACCTACGAGCAGTACTTC
.	TRBV11-2	TRBJ2-1	few	13	CASSLLSTYEQFF	TGTGCCAGCAGCTTGCTGTCTACCTATGAGCAGTTCTTC
.	TRBV25-1	TRBJ1-1	once	14	CASSGSLGWTEAFF	TGTGCCAGCAGTGGTTCCTTAGGGTGGACTGAAGCTTTCTTT
.	TRBV15	TRBJ2-7	.	15	CATSRDGASSYEQYF	TGTGCCACCAGCAGAGATGGGGCGTCCTCCTACGAGCAGTACTTC
TRBD1	TRBV3-1	TRBJ2-7	.	15	CASSQTGTGTYEQYF	TGTGCCAGCAGCCAAACCGGGACAGGGACCTACGAGCAGTACTTC
.	TRBV25-1	TRBJ2-3	.	17	CASSSPNHERSTDTQYF	TGTGCCAGCAGTAGCCCAAATCATGAGCGGTCCACAGATACGCAGTATTTT
.	TRBV27	TRBJ2-6	many	15	CASSVTASGANVLTF	TGTGCCAGCAGTGTCACAGCTTCTGGGGCCAACGTCCTGACTTTC
TRBD1	TRBV7-3	TRBJ2-3	few	13	CASSHRGRDTQYF	TGTGCCAGCAGCCACAGGGGGCGAGATACGCAGTATTTT
.	TRBV15	TRBJ1-1	.	14	CATSRAFGSREAFF	TGTGCCACCAGCAGAGCTTTTGGGTCCCGAGAAGCTTTCTTT
.	TRBV6-1	TRBJ1-2	.	14	CASSEMGRGIEDTF	TGTGCCAGCAGTGAAATGGGTCGGGGTATTGAAGACACCTTC
TRBD2	TRBV5-1	TRBJ2-1	.	13	CASSSGGTNEQFF	TGCGCCAGCAGTAGCGGGGGGACAAATGAGCAGTTCTTC
TRBD2	TRBV9	TRBJ2-1	.	17	CASSVSVSGDRYNEQFF	TGTGCCAGCAGCGTCTCAGTAAGCGGGGACCGCTACAATGAGCAGTTCTTC
TRBD2	TRBV30	TRBJ2-5	.	15	CAWSLLAGDQETQYF	TGTGCCTGGAGTTTACTAGCGGGCGACCAAGAGACCCAGTACTTC
.	TRBV18	TRBJ2-3	.	14	CASSPPGRTDTQYF	TGTGCCAGCTCACCACCGGGGAGGACAGATACGCAGTATTTT
.	TRBV27	TRBJ1-5	once	19	CASSCLMSGVDASNQPQHF	TGTGCCAGCAGTTGTCTAATGAGCGGGGTGGATGCTAGCAATCAGCCCCAGCATTTT
.	TRBV20-1	TRBJ2-5	.	13	CSALMGRKETQYF	TGCAGTGCCCTAATGGGGAGGAAGGAGACCCAGTACTTC
.	TRBV5-1	TRBJ1-5	.	15	CASSLGDGATQPQHF	TGCGCCAGCAGCTTGGGGGACGGAGCTACTCAGCCCCAGCATTTT
TRBD2	TRBV6-6	TRBJ2-7	.	16	CASSTTTSGGADEQYF	TGTGCCAGCAGTACTACGACTAGCGGGGGGGCCGATGAGCAGTACTTC
.	TRBV21-1	TRBJ2-7	.	14	CASSNQEGTYEQYF	TGTGCCAGCAGCAACCAAGAAGGGACCTACGAGCAGTACTTC
TRBD2	TRBV11-3	TRBJ2-7	.	12	CASSGGRSEQYF	TGTGCCAGTTCGGGGGGTCGCAGCGAGCAGTACTTC
.	TRBV27	TRBJ1-5	.	14	CASKGRISKQPQHF	TGTGCCAGCAAGGGCAGAATTAGCAAGCAGCCCCAGCATTTT
.	TRBV18	TRBJ2-7	.	14	CASSPGTDSYEQYF	TGTGCCAGCTCTCCCGGGACGGACTCCTACGAGCAGTACTTC
.	TRBV7-3	TRBJ2-1	.	13	CASSNQGGTEQFF	TGTGCCAGCAGCAACCAGGGGGGAACTGAGCAGTTCTTC
TRBD1	TRBV5-5	TRBJ1-2	few	14	CASSSGQAVGGYTF	TGTGCCAGCAGCTCCGGACAGGCAGTGGGTGGCTACACCTTC
.	TRBV18	TRBJ2-6	.	16	CASSLTEPSGANVLTF	TGTGCCAGCTCCTTGACAGAACCCTCTGGGGCCAACGTCCTGACTTTC
TRBD1	TRBV4-1	TRBJ1-5	few	17	CASSQPTGTGINQPQHF	TGCGCCAGCAGCCAACCCACCGGGACAGGGATCAATCAGCCCCAGCATTTT
TRBD1	TRBV29-1	TRBJ2-1	.	13	CSLGGQGGDLQFF	TGCAGTCTTGGGGGACAGGGAGGCGACTTGCAGTTCTTC
.	TRBV6-6	TRBJ1-1	.	12	CASSRSNTEAFF	TGTGCCAGCAGCCGGTCAAACACTGAAGCTTTCTTT
TRBD1	TRBV7-9	TRBJ2-7	.	18	CASSLAAGTGGKANEQYF	TGTGCCAGCAGCTTAGCCGCAGGGACAGGGGGTAAGGCCAATGAGCAGTACTTC
.	TRBV5-5	TRBJ2-4	.	12	CASSLDGREQYF	TGTGCCAGCAGCTTGGACGGGAGAGAGCAGTACTTC
TRBD2	TRBV7-2	TRBJ2-3	.	15	CASSLEAGGRDTQYF	TGTGCCAGCAGCTTAGAAGCGGGGGGACGGGATACGCAGTATTTT
.	TRBV11-3	TRBJ2-7	.	15	CASSLVGGNSYEQYF	TGTGCCAGCAGCTTAGTTGGGGGAAACTCCTACGAGCAGTACTTC
.	TRBV10-3	TRBJ1-5	few	14	CAISDRDSNQPQHF	TGTGCCATCAGTGACAGGGATAGCAATCAGCCCCAGCATTTT
.	TRBV7-2	TRBJ2-5	.	14	CASSAIPMAETQYF	TGTGCCAGCAGCGCGATTCCGATGGCTGAGACCCAGTACTTC
TRBD1	TRBV11-2	TRBJ2-7	.	16	CASSLAPRAGGNEQYF	TGTGCCAGCAGCTTAGCACCCCGGGCAGGGGGCAACGAGCAGTACTTC
.	TRBV4-3	TRBJ2-7	.	17	CASSQARGAGTPYEQYF	TGCGCCAGCAGCCAAGCAAGGGGGGCAGGTACCCCCTACGAGCAGTACTTC
.	TRBV24-1	TRBJ2-6	.	17	CATSERPTGSGANVLTF	TGTGCCACCAGTGAACGTCCGACAGGCTCTGGGGCCAACGTCCTGACTTTC
.	TRBV29-1	TRBJ2-3	.	12	CNLSAGTDTQYF	TGCAACCTGTCAGCCGGCACAGATACGCAGTATTTT
.	TRBV28	TRBJ1-6	once	14	CASSLRGPDSPLHF	TGTGCCAGCAGTTTACGGGGGCCTGATTCACCCCTCCACTTT
TRBD2	TRBV5-1	TRBJ2-1	once	14	CASSRGVDTGEQFF	TGCGCCAGCAGCCGGGGGGTAGACACGGGTGAGCAGTTCTTC